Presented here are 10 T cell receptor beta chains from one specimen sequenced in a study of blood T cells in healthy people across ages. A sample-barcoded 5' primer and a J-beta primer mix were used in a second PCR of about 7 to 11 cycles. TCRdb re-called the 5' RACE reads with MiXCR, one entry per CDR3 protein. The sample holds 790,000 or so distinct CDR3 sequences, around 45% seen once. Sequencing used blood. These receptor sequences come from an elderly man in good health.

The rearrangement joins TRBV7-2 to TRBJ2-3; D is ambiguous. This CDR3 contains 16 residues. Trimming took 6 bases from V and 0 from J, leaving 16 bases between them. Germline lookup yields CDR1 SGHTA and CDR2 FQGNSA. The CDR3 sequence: CASSILGRSSTDTQYF. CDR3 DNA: TGTGCCAGCAGTATTCTCGGACGGTCTAGCACAGATACGCAGTATTTT.

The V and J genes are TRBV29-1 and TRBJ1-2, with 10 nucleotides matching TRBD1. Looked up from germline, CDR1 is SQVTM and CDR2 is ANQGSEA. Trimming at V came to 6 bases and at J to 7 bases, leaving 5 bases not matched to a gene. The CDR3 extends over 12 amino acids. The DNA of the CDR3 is TGCAGCGTGCCAGACAGGGGGCTTGGCTACACCTTC. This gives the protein CSVPDRGLGYTF.

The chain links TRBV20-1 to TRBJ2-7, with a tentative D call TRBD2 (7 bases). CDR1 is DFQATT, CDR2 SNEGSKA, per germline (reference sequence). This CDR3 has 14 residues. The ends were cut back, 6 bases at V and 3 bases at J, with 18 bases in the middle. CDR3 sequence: CSAGGAAGFYEQYF. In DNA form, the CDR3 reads TGCAGTGCGGGGGGGGCAGCGGGATTCTACGAGCAGTACTTC.

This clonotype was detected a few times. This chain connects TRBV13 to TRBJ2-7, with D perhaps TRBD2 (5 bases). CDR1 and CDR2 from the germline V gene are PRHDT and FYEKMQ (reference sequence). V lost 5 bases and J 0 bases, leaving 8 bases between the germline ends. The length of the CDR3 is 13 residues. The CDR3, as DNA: TGTGCCAGCAGCGCCGGGATCTCCTACGAGCAGTACTTC. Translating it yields CASSAGISYEQYF.

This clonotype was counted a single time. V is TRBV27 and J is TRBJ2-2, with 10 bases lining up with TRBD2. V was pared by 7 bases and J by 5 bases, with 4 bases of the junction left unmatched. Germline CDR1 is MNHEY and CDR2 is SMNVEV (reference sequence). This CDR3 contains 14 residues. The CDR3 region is CASTLAGETGELFF. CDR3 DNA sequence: TGTGCCAGCACCCTAGCGGGAGAAACCGGGGAGCTGTTTTTT.

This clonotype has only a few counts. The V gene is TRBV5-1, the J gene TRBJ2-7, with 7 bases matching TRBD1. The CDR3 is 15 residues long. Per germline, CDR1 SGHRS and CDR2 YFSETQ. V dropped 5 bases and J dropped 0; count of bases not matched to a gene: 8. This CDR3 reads CASSWDRNPSYEQYF. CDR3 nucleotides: TGCGCCAGCAGTTGGGACAGAAACCCCTCCTACGAGCAGTACTTC.

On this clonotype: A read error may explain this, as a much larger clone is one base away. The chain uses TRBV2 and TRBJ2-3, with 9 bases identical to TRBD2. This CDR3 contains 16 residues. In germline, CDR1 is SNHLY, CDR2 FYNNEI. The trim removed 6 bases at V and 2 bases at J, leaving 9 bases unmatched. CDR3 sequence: CASRLGTSRNTDTQYF. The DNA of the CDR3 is TGTGCCAGCAGACTCGGGACTAGCAGGAACACAGATACGCAGTATTTT.

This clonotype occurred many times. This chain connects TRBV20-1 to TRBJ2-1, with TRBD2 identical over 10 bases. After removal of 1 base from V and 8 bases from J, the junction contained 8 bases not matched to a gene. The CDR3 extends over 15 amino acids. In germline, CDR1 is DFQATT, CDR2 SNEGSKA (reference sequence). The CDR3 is CSARGEAGGVDEQFF. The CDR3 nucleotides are TGCAGTGCTAGAGGAGAAGCGGGAGGGGTTGATGAGCAGTTCTTC.

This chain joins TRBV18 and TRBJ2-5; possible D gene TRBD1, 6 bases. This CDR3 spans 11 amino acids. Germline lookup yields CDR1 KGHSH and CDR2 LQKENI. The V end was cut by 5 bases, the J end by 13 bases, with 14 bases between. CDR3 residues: CASSSNRDRYF. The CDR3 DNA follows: TGTGCCAGCTCATCGAACAGGGACCGGTACTTC.

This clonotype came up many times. The CDR3 loop reads CASSAGLAGIEQFF. CDR3 bases: TGTGCCAGCAGTGCGGGGCTAGCGGGAATTGAGCAGTTCTTC. The rearrangement uses TRBV12-3 or TRBV12-4 and TRBJ2-1; 9 bases fit TRBD2. The ends lost 5 bases at V and 9 bases at J; junction bases unmatched: 8. The CDR3 spans 14 residues.